Below, 13 T cell receptor beta chains from the same sample are listed, as sequenced in a study of blood T cell repertoires in COVID-19. Repertoires were generated with immunoSEQ multiplex PCR, while TCRdb's copy carries only in-frame clones and drops some. This sample has 75,000 to 100,000 clones, with 65% to 85% found just once. The sample taken for sequencing was peripheral blood. The receptors come from a man aged 55 to 70 with acute or convalescent COVID-19.

This chain connects TRBV4-1 to TRBJ2-2, with D perhaps TRBD2 (5 bases). This CDR3 is 18 amino acids long. Trimming took off 0 bases at V and 1 base at J, with 15 bases between the two ends. Germline values: CDR1 MGHRA, CDR2 YSYEKL. CDR3 region: CASSQDVHAGGNTGELFF. The CDR3 bases are TGCGCCAGCAGCCAAGACGTTCACGCTGGAGGGAACACCGGGGAGCTGTTTTTT.

Here the CDR3 DNA reads TGTGCCAGCTCACCACCAGGACAGGGGATTTACGAGCAGTACTTC. Translated, it gives CASSPPGQGIYEQYF. The chain joins TRBV18 to TRBJ2-7; 9 bases are shared with TRBD1. The CDR3 consists of 15 residues. V shed 0 bases and J 4 bases; nucleotides not matched to a gene: 4. Germline values: CDR1 KGHSH, CDR2 LQKENI.

This clone was counted a single time. The V call is TRBV5-6, the J call TRBJ1-2, with 7 nucleotides matching TRBD1. Trimming cost V 3 bases and J 5 bases; bases outside gene matches: 4. The CDR3 extends over 13 amino acids. Per the germline V gene, CDR1 is SGHDT and CDR2 is YYEEEE. The CDR3 sequence is CASSSAGQYGYTF. CDR3 sequence (DNA): TGTGCCAGCAGCTCCGCGGGACAGTATGGCTACACCTTC.

This chain joins TRBV29-1 and TRBJ2-1; 10 bases align to TRBD1. The CDR3 contains 12 residues. Germline-derived CDR1 and CDR2 are SQVTM and ANQGSEA. V lost 8 bases, J lost 6 bases, and 4 bases stayed unmatched. Here the CDR3 reads CSTRTGGNEQFF. Here the CDR3 DNA reads TGCAGCACCCGGACAGGGGGCAATGAGCAGTTCTTC.

In this sample, this clone turned up once. The chain employs TRBV3-1 (or the pseudogene TRBV3-2) and TRBJ1-2; tentatively, D is TRBD1 (6 bases). Trimming took 4 bases from V and 4 from J, leaving 10 bases between them. The CDR3 is made up of 13 amino acids. CDR1 and CDR2 from the germline V gene are LGHDT and YNNKEL (reference sequence). CDR3: CASSLKDSYGYTF. As DNA, the CDR3 is TGTGCCAGCAGCCTGAAGGACAGCTATGGCTACACCTTC.

This chain joins TRBV6-5 and TRBJ2-2; the D is unclear. The CDR3 spans 11 residues. Germline V gene lookup returns CDR1 MNHEY and CDR2 SVGAGI. Between the trimmed V and J ends, which lost 4 bases and 7 bases, there was a span of 4 bases. This chain's CDR3 is CASSSRGELFF. As DNA, the CDR3 is TGTGCCAGCAGTTCCCGCGGGGAGCTGTTTTTT.

The genes are TRBV2 and TRBJ1-1; D unresolved. Trimming shortened V by 1 base and J by 6 bases, and 9 bases separated the two germline ends. Germline assignment: CDR1 SNHLY and CDR2 FYNNEI. The length of the CDR3 is 13 residues. CDR3 nucleotide sequence: TGTGCCAGCAGTGAAGATACGCGTTCTGAAGCTTTCTTT. Amino acids: CASSEDTRSEAFF.

This chain joins TRBV28 and TRBJ1-2; D gene ambiguous. The V end was cut by 2 bases, the J end by 4 bases, with 11 bases between. The CDR3 is 14 amino acids. Germline CDR1 reads MDHEN; CDR2 reads SYDVKM. The CDR3 region is CASSLGHRIYGYTF. In DNA, the CDR3 is TGTGCCAGCAGTTTAGGGCACCGCATCTATGGCTACACCTTC.

This clone was seen many times. The genes are TRBV5-4 and TRBJ1-2, with D maybe TRBD1 (6 bases). The length of the CDR3 is 15 residues. The V end was cut by 4 bases, the J end by 8 bases, with 21 bases between. Germline V gene data show CDR1 as SGHNT and CDR2 as YYREEE (reference sequence). The CDR3 region is CASSGGRGSREGYTF. The CDR3, as DNA: TGTGCCAGCAGCGGAGGTAGGGGGAGCCGAGAAGGCTACACCTTC.

The chain links TRBV20-1 to TRBJ1-6; D gene ambiguous. V shed 5 bases and J shed 9 bases, with 8 bases lying between them. Germline CDR1 and CDR2: DFQATT and SNEGSKA (reference sequence). This CDR3 comprises 11 residues. In nucleotides, the CDR3 is TGCAGTGCTGGCCATGGTTCACCCCTCCACTTT. It is translated as CSAGHGSPLHF.

V gene TRBV11-2 combines with J gene TRBJ2-3; no firm D call. Between the trimmed V and J ends, which lost 1 base and 1 base, there was a span of 9 bases. The CDR3 is 15 amino acids. Germline V gene sequence: CDR1 SGHAT, CDR2 FQNNGV. CDR3 in amino acids: CASSLATRRTDTQYF. CDR3 sequence (DNA): TGTGCCAGCAGCTTAGCGACACGCCGCACAGATACGCAGTATTTT.

The V gene is TRBV25-1, the J gene TRBJ2-1, with TRBD2 matching over 7 bases. The V segment lost 1 base and the J segment 7 bases; nucleotides outside the gene matches: 7. CDR1 MGHDK and CDR2 SYGVNS come from the germline V gene. This CDR3 has 15 residues. CDR3 residues: CASSELAGGWNEQFF. In DNA, the CDR3 is TGTGCCAGCAGTGAATTAGCGGGTGGATGGAATGAGCAGTTCTTC.

V usage is TRBV29-1 and J usage is TRBJ2-5; 8 bases are a match to TRBD2. Trimming removed 7 bases from V and 4 bases from J; junction bases left unmatched: 14. There are 15 residues in the CDR3. CDR1 is SQVTM and CDR2 is ANQGSEA in the germline V gene. CDR3 nucleotides: TGCAGCGCGCTCGGACTAGCTAACGTGGCAGAGACCCAGTACTTC. Amino acids: CSALGLANVAETQYF.